These 20 T cell receptor beta chains were sequenced from one sample in a study of regulatory T cells in long-lasting Graves disease. Through Arm-PCR of CDR3 regions and iRepertoire HTBI primers, TCR beta libraries were built. In TCRdb, the multiplex PCR reads were re-called with MiXCR into one record per CDR3 protein. The sample records 400,000 to 500,000 distinct CDR3 sequences, roughly 22% being singletons. Time point: persistent/refractory GD, antithyroid drugs over 5 years with positive TRAb. Extracted RNA from PBMCs served as the source of the TCR library. The sequencing here drew on peripheral blood mononuclear cells (PBMCs), taken when the disease was refractory, from a patient treated with antithyroid drugs. These receptor sequences come from a female donor with Graves disease.

This clonotype was found many times. The J gene is TRBJ1-2, the V gene TRBV6-6; D may be TRBD1 (5 bases). CDR1 MNHNY and CDR2 SVGAGI come from the germline V gene (reference sequence). V was trimmed by 0 bases and J by 7 bases, leaving 12 bases between them. The CDR3 contains 14 residues. The CDR3 region is CASSYSPGRGGYTF. In DNA, the CDR3 is TGTGCCAGCAGTTACTCGCCAGGGAGGGGTGGCTACACCTTC.

J is TRBJ1-1 and V is TRBV5-1, with 9 bases fitting TRBD1. Trimming cost V 4 bases and J 1 base; bases outside gene matches: 5. Germline CDR1 is SGHRS and CDR2 is YFSETQ. The CDR3 is 15 amino acids. CDR3 residues: CASSGPQGANTEAFF. The CDR3 nucleotides read TGCGCCAGCAGCGGCCCACAGGGGGCGAACACTGAAGCTTTCTTT.

The gene calls are TRBV24-1 and TRBJ2-5; maybe TRBD1 (6 bases). From germline, CDR1 is KGHDR and CDR2 SFDVKD. V was clipped by 2 bases and J by 2 bases, with 11 bases between them. The CDR3 has 15 amino acids. The CDR3 spells CATSDSNGQQETQYF. The CDR3 bases are TGTGCCACCAGTGATTCCAACGGACAGCAAGAGACCCAGTACTTC.

This rearrangement joins TRBV27 to TRBJ1-5, with a tentative D call TRBD1 (6 bases). CDR3 length: 15 residues. V lost 5 bases, J lost 2 bases, and 13 bases lay in between. Germline CDR1 is MNHEY and CDR2 is SMNVEV (reference sequence). Here the CDR3 reads CASSATGAGNQPQHF. The CDR3 region has the DNA TGTGCCAGCAGTGCCACGGGGGCTGGCAATCAGCCCCAGCATTTT.

The rearrangement uses TRBV28 and TRBJ1-2; 9 nucleotides agree with TRBD1. V was clipped by 5 bases and J by 3 bases; unmatched bases: 4. Germline-derived CDR1 and CDR2 are MDHEN and SYDVKM. The CDR3 extends over 14 amino acids. CDR3 residues: CASSRGTGYYGYTF. The DNA for the CDR3 is TGTGCCAGCAGTCGCGGGACAGGGTACTATGGCTACACCTTC.

This clonotype was seen once. The chain combines TRBV5-1 with TRBJ1-1; D may be TRBD1 (6 bases). This CDR3 is built from 16 residues. The germline CDR1 and CDR2 sequences are SGHRS and YFSETQ. The V and J ends lost 4 bases and 0 bases respectively, with 16 bases between them. The CDR3 spells CASSPGQSGMNTEAFF. The CDR3 coding sequence is TGCGCCAGCAGCCCCGGACAGTCAGGAATGAACACTGAAGCTTTCTTT.

This clonotype was detected only a few times. The chain recombines TRBV19 with TRBJ2-7; D uncertain. From germline, CDR1 is LNHDA and CDR2 SQIVND (reference sequence). The CDR3 sequence is 14 residues long. Trimming left V 6 bases short and J 1 base short, with 13 bases between. DNA of the CDR3: TGTGCCAGTAGGGCCGAGGAGTTATCCTACGAGCAGTACTTC. The encoded protein is CASRAEELSYEQYF.

This clonotype was seen repeatedly, ten times or more. The gene calls are TRBV6-1 and TRBJ2-7; TRBD1 aligns across 7 bases. Trimming cost V 7 bases and J 3 bases; bases outside gene matches: 6. The germline V gene has CDR1 MNHNS and CDR2 SASEGT. This CDR3 region has 13 residues. CDR3 loop: CASNDRAGYEQYF. CDR3 coding DNA: TGTGCCAGCAACGACAGGGCGGGCTACGAGCAGTACTTC.

V is TRBV7-9 and J is TRBJ2-1; D not certain. The CDR3 spans 13 residues. Germline loops: CDR1 SEHNR, CDR2 FQNEAQ (reference sequence). Deletions cut 5 bases from V and 9 bases from J, with 14 bases between. This CDR3 is CASSPSARGEQFF. Written as DNA, the CDR3 is TGTGCCAGCAGCCCGAGCGCCCGAGGTGAGCAGTTCTTC.

The chain links TRBV20-1 to TRBJ1-2, with TRBD1 identical over 11 bases. J lost 8 bases, V lost 1 base, and 9 bases had no gene match. This CDR3 has 15 residues. The germline V gene encodes CDR1 DFQATT and CDR2 SNEGSKA (reference sequence). The CDR3 loop reads CSARVSLDRGLGYTF. The CDR3 nucleotides are TGCAGTGCTAGAGTCTCCTTGGACAGGGGGCTAGGCTACACCTTC.

This clonotype was found a few times. J is TRBJ2-5 and V is TRBV4-1, with 10 bases identical to TRBD1. The length of the CDR3 is 14 residues. Trimming at V came to 4 bases and at J to 4 bases, leaving 3 bases not matched to a gene. Germline lookup yields CDR1 MGHRA and CDR2 YSYEKL. The CDR3 bases are TGCGCCAGCAGCCCTTGGACAGGGGGAGAGACCCAGTACTTC. This gives the protein CASSPWTGGETQYF.

This clonotype was detected ten times or more. The V call is TRBV11-3, the J call TRBJ2-7; 9 bases agree with TRBD2. The CDR3 has 13 residues. V dropped 6 bases and J dropped 6; count of bases not matched to a gene: 6. CDR1 is SGHNT, CDR2 YENEEA, per germline. As DNA, the CDR3 is TGTGCCAGCAGTTCAGCGGGACTAGCCGAGCAGTACTTC. Its translation: CASSSAGLAEQYF. Using reference TRBV11-3 and TRBJ2-7 for the parts outside the CDR3, the full variable domain is EAGVVQSPRYKIIEKKQPVAFWCNPISGHNTLYWYLQNLGQGPELLIRYENEEAVDDSQLPKDRFSAERLKGVDSTLKIQPAELGDSAVYLCASSSAGLAEQYFGPGTRLTVT.

This clonotype came up many times. J is TRBJ2-5 and V is TRBV28; 7 bases map to TRBD1. Germline V gene lookup returns CDR1 MDHEN and CDR2 SYDVKM. V was clipped by 6 bases and J by 3 bases; unmatched bases: 7. This CDR3 contains 14 residues. CDR3 amino acids: CASRPGTAEETQYF. The CDR3 DNA reads TGTGCCAGCAGGCCCGGGACAGCAGAAGAGACCCAGTACTTC.

In its sample, this clonotype was seen many times. This rearrangement joins TRBV12-3 or TRBV12-4 to TRBJ2-7; D might be TRBD2 (5 bases). V lost 3 bases, J lost 7 bases, and 13 bases lay in between. This CDR3 region has 13 residues. Here the CDR3 DNA reads TGTGCCAGCAGTTTTGTGGGCCAGCGGGAGCAGTACTTC. It codes for CASSFVGQREQYF.

In its sample, this clonotype was seen a few times. The J gene is TRBJ1-2, the V gene TRBV5-1; D uncertain. The ends were cut back, 2 bases at V and 6 bases at J, with 14 bases in the middle. Germline-derived CDR1 and CDR2 are SGHRS and YFSETQ. The length of the CDR3 is 14 residues. The CDR3 nucleotides are TGCGCCAGCAGCTTCCGTGGGGTAGTCGATGGCTACACCTTC. Its protein is CASSFRGVVDGYTF.

This clonotype was picked up one time. The chain uses TRBV15 and TRBJ2-5, with D perhaps TRBD1 or TRBD2 (5 bases each). V lost 1 base to trimming and J lost 5 bases, with 20 bases between them. Germline loops: CDR1 LNHNV, CDR2 YYDKDF (reference sequence). There are 17 residues in the CDR3. CDR3 nucleotides: TGTGCCACCAGCAGAGTGATTTCCGCCAGGGAGAGTGAGACCCAGTACTTC. Its protein is CATSRVISARESETQYF.

This clonotype was seen many times. This chain links TRBV28 with TRBJ2-7; D uncertain. The germline CDR1 and CDR2 sequences are MDHEN and SYDVKM. V was shortened by 2 bases and J by 4 bases, with 9 bases between the two germline ends. This CDR3 comprises 13 residues. The CDR3 loop reads CASSLPPLYEQYF. In DNA, the CDR3 is TGTGCCAGCAGTTTACCTCCGCTTTACGAGCAGTACTTC.

On this clonotype itself: Possible read error: a much larger clone is one base away. V gene TRBV29-1 combines with J gene TRBJ1-2; D unresolved. The V end was cut by 0 bases, the J end by 7 bases, with 12 bases between. The CDR3 is 13 residues long. CDR1 SQVTM and CDR2 ANQGSEA come from the germline V gene. The CDR3 bases are TGCAGCGTTGAAGAGGCACAGCCCCCTGGCTACACCTTC. This sequence encodes CSVEEAQPPGYTF.

This clonotype was picked up many times. This sequence joins TRBV28 and TRBJ2-2, with 9 nucleotides matching TRBD1. The junction had 6 bases not matched to a gene; V was cut back by 5 bases and J by 5 bases. Germline CDR1 MDHEN, CDR2 SYDVKM. The CDR3 loop spans 15 amino acids. CDR3 bases: TGTGCCAGCAGTCTCCCCGGGACAGGGACCGGGGAGCTGTTTTTT. The encoded protein is CASSLPGTGTGELFF.

This clonotype was recorded many times. V gene TRBV2 combines with J gene TRBJ1-5; no definite D call. Per germline, CDR1 SNHLY and CDR2 FYNNEI. V shed 6 bases and J shed 3 bases, with 9 bases lying between them. This CDR3 comprises 13 residues. The CDR3 DNA reads TGTGCCAGCAGGACTACTTTCAATCAGCCCCAGCATTTT. As protein: CASRTTFNQPQHF. Supplemented by reference TRBV2 and TRBJ1-5, the full variable domain reads EPEVTQTPSHQVTQMGQEVILRCVPISNHLYFYWYRQILGQKVEFLVSFYNNEISEKSEIFDDQFSVERPDGSNFTLKIRSTKLEDSAMYFCASRTTFNQPQHFGDGTRLSIL.